Each of the 24 T cell receptor beta chains below was sequenced from the same sample in a study of shared clonotypes between healthy human individuals. Assay: immunoSEQ multiplex PCR; the TCRdb copy retains only in-frame clones and omits some. Here the sample spans over a million clones, around 74% being singletons. The source material was memory CD4+ T cells sorted from blood. Specified subset: CD45RA-negative fraction. These receptors came from a man aged 18 to 35 in good health.

The chain carries TRBV5-6 and TRBJ2-6; no clear D gene. Germline V gene lookup returns CDR1 SGHDT and CDR2 YYEEEE. V was cut by 0 bases and J by 2 bases, with 6 bases left in between. This CDR3 has 15 residues. This CDR3 is CASSLDAPGANVLTF. In DNA, the CDR3 is TGTGCCAGCAGCTTGGATGCTCCTGGGGCCAACGTCCTGACTTTC.

CDR3 sequence (DNA): TGTGCCAGCAGCTTAGATCTTCTGGGTGGCTCTGGCTACACCTTC. This sequence encodes CASSLDLLGGSGYTF. V gene TRBV11-2 combines with J gene TRBJ1-2, with D hard to call. Per germline, CDR1 SGHAT and CDR2 FQNNGV. This CDR3 comprises 15 residues. Trimming took 0 bases from V and 7 from J, leaving 15 bases between them.

This clone was counted a single time. Being one base from a much bigger clone, this may be a read error. The chain recombines TRBV6-1 with TRBJ2-5; 14 bases align to TRBD2. V was clipped by 2 bases and J by 2 bases; unmatched bases: 10. Per germline, CDR1 MNHNS and CDR2 SASEGT. The CDR3 spans 19 residues. CDR3 nucleotides: TGTGCCAGCAGTGAATACGGGACTAGCGGGGGAAGAGTACAAGAGACCCAGTACTTC. Protein: CASSEYGTSGGRVQETQYF.

This chain joins TRBV6-5 and TRBJ2-7; 7 bases align to TRBD2. Germline values: CDR1 MNHEY, CDR2 SVGAGI. The CDR3 is 16 residues long. V trimming: 0 bases; J trimming: 0 bases; junction bases outside the gene matches: 5. This chain's CDR3 is CASSYSGGGSSYEQYF. Here the CDR3 DNA reads TGTGCCAGCAGTTACTCGGGCGGGGGAAGCTCCTACGAGCAGTACTTC.

The chain employs TRBV7-2 and TRBJ1-2; no definite D call. Trimming left V 4 bases short and J 4 bases short, with 10 bases between. This CDR3 has 13 amino acids. Germline assignment: CDR1 SGHTA and CDR2 FQGNSA. CDR3 sequence: CASSSPSVYGYTF. The DNA for the CDR3 is TGTGCCAGCAGCTCCCCCTCCGTCTATGGCTACACCTTC.

This clone was seen many times. The chain joins TRBV6-6 to TRBJ2-7; D is undetermined. In germline, CDR1 is MNHNY, CDR2 SVGAGI (reference sequence). Trimming stripped 1 base from V and 5 bases from J, with 6 bases between. The length of the CDR3 is 12 residues. CDR3 protein: CASSYLADEQYF. For the CDR3, the DNA is TGTGCCAGCAGTTACTTGGCGGACGAGCAGTACTTC.

J is TRBJ2-2 and V is TRBV11-2; D not resolved. Trimming left V 0 bases short and J 4 bases short, with 6 bases between. The CDR3 length is 14 residues. From germline, CDR1 is SGHAT and CDR2 FQNNGV. CDR3 DNA: TGTGCCAGCAGCTTAGACGATATCACCGGGGAGCTGTTTTTT. Its translation: CASSLDDITGELFF.

This clone is a singleton in its sample. V and J are TRBV20-1 and TRBJ2-5, with D tentatively TRBD1 (5 bases). In germline, CDR1 is DFQATT, CDR2 SNEGSKA (reference sequence). The ends were cut back, 5 bases at V and 5 bases at J, with 9 bases in the middle. The CDR3 is 11 residues long. The CDR3 DNA reads as TGCAGTGCTCAGGGATTGGAGACCCAGTACTTC. Translating it yields CSAQGLETQYF.

This rearrangement joins TRBV4-3 to TRBJ2-7; 8 bases line up with TRBD2. Germline CDR1 LGHNA, CDR2 YSLEER. V shed 0 bases and J 2 bases; nucleotides not matched to a gene: 9. The CDR3 loop spans 17 amino acids. CDR3 loop: CASSQETSGEITYEQYF. Written as DNA, the CDR3 is TGCGCCAGCAGCCAAGAAACTAGCGGCGAAATAACCTACGAGCAGTACTTC.

The CDR3 protein is CASSTWTGLAYEQYF. CDR3 DNA: TGTGCCAGTAGTACCTGGACAGGGTTAGCCTACGAGCAGTACTTC. The rearrangement links TRBV19 to TRBJ2-7, with 8 positions matching TRBD1. From germline, CDR1 is LNHDA and CDR2 SQIVND (reference sequence). The CDR3 consists of 15 residues. Trimming at V came to 4 bases and at J to 2 bases, leaving 7 bases not matched to a gene.

V is TRBV6-1 and J is TRBJ2-4; tentative D call: TRBD1 (6 bases). The CDR3 spans 14 residues. Germline CDR1 is MNHNS and CDR2 is SASEGT. V was pared by 0 bases and J by 7 bases, with 10 bases between. CDR3 residues: CASSEAPQGNIQYF. Here the CDR3 DNA reads TGTGCCAGCAGTGAAGCGCCACAGGGCAACATTCAGTACTTC.

The rearrangement links TRBV7-2 to TRBJ2-5, with 10 bases identical to TRBD2. The V gene's germline CDR1 is SGHTA and CDR2 FQGNSA. The trim removed 0 bases at V and 5 bases at J, leaving 15 bases unmatched. This CDR3 contains 19 residues. As DNA, the CDR3 is TGTGCCAGCAGCTTAGCGCTTGAACTAGCGGGACTCAATCGGGAGACCCAGTACTTC. Its protein product is CASSLALELAGLNRETQYF.

In this sample, this clone turned up a few times. This same CDR3 is encoded by further DNA sequences in the sample. This chain links TRBV4-3 with TRBJ2-3, with 11 bases matching TRBD2. CDR3 size: 16 residues. J gave up 0 bases and V 1 base, and 0 bases lay outside the gene matches. CDR1 and CDR2 from the germline V gene are LGHNA and YSLEER. The CDR3 sequence: CASSQGTSGSTDTQYF. In nucleotides, the CDR3 is TGCGCCAGCAGCCAAGGGACTAGCGGGAGCACAGATACGCAGTATTTT.

This chain joins TRBV4-3 and TRBJ2-7; tentative D call: TRBD1 (6 bases). Germline CDR1 LGHNA, CDR2 YSLEER. The CDR3 runs to 13 residues. V was cut by 4 bases and J by 6 bases, with 13 bases left in between. For the CDR3, the DNA is TGCGCCAGCAGCCTCGGATTAGGGGGCGAGCAGTACTTC. Translation gives CASSLGLGGEQYF.

This rearrangement joins TRBV18 to TRBJ1-1, with D possibly being TRBD1 (5 bases). V lost 2 bases to trimming and J lost 0 bases, with 10 bases between them. Germline V gene lookup returns CDR1 KGHSH and CDR2 LQKENI. The CDR3 spans 15 residues. The CDR3 region is CASSPFDSLNTEAFF. Written as DNA, the CDR3 is TGTGCCAGCTCACCATTCGACAGTTTGAACACTGAAGCTTTCTTT.

This sequence joins TRBV2 and TRBJ1-2; D not resolved. With 6 bases removed from V and 0 bases from J, the gap between germline ends came to 11 bases. CDR3 length: 14 residues. CDR1 and CDR2 (germline): SNHLY, FYNNEI. CDR3 sequence: CASSQTLANYGYTF. In DNA, the CDR3 is TGTGCCAGCAGCCAGACATTAGCTAACTATGGCTACACCTTC. Full variable domain (missing parts from reference TRBV2 and TRBJ1-2): EPEVTQTPSHQVTQMGQEVILRCVPISNHLYFYWYRQILGQKVEFLVSFYNNEISEKSEIFDDQFSVERPDGSNFTLKIRSTKLEDSAMYFCASSQTLANYGYTFGSGTRLTVV.

V and J are TRBV19 and TRBJ1-2; TRBD1 matches at 7 bases. V gave up 4 bases and J gave up 9 bases; unmatched junction bases: 8. The V gene's germline CDR1 is LNHDA and CDR2 SQIVND (reference sequence). The CDR3 length is 13 residues. This CDR3 reads CASSTGQAIRYTF. The CDR3, as DNA: TGTGCCAGTAGTACAGGACAGGCTATCCGCTACACCTTC.

This clone appeared once. The DNA for the CDR3 is TGTGCCAGCAGCCGAGGACGGAACACTGAAGCTTTCTTT. It yields the protein CASSRGRNTEAFF. J is TRBJ1-1 and V is TRBV5-8; no reliable D call. V lost 4 bases and J 1 base, leaving 8 bases between the germline ends. The CDR3 covers 13 residues. CDR1 is SGHTS, CDR2 YDEGEE, per germline.

The rearrangement joins TRBV27 to TRBJ2-1; 8 nucleotides agree with TRBD2. The V segment lost 4 bases and the J segment 10 bases; nucleotides outside the gene matches: 15. CDR1 is MNHEY, CDR2 SMNVEV, per germline (reference sequence). The CDR3 runs 16 residues. The CDR3 reads CASSSRTSMGEIEQFF. The DNA for the CDR3 is TGTGCCAGCAGTTCCCGGACTAGCATGGGAGAGATAGAGCAGTTCTTC.

This clone was seen a handful of times. The V gene is TRBV10-3, the J gene TRBJ2-5; TRBD1 is a possible D gene (5 bases). Germline CDR1 and CDR2: ENHRY and SYGVKD. The CDR3 consists of 15 residues. The V end was cut by 0 bases, the J end by 4 bases, with 12 bases between. CDR3 coding DNA: TGTGCCATCAGTGAGTCGGGGCTAGTAGTAGAGACCCAGTACTTC. Its translation is CAISESGLVVETQYF.

The rearrangement links TRBV5-1 to TRBJ2-2; weak D call: TRBD1 (5 bases). Germline V gene lookup returns CDR1 SGHRS and CDR2 YFSETQ. With 0 bases removed from V and 1 base from J, the gap between germline ends came to 10 bases. CDR3 length equals 16 residues. CDR3 sequence: CASSLADSRNTGELFF. In nucleotides, the CDR3 is TGCGCCAGCAGCTTGGCCGACAGTAGGAACACCGGGGAGCTGTTTTTT.

The V gene is TRBV15, the J gene TRBJ1-6; D gene unclear. In germline, CDR1 is LNHNV, CDR2 YYDKDF (reference sequence). This CDR3 is built from 14 residues. V gave up 7 bases and J gave up 4 bases, with 11 bases separating them. The CDR3 loop reads CATTWDLYNSPLHF. CDR3 in DNA: TGTGCCACCACTTGGGATCTATATAATTCACCCCTCCACTTT.

The chain carries TRBV7-9 and TRBJ1-6, with a tentative D call TRBD1 (5 bases). The CDR3 is 13 residues long. Germline CDR1 is SEHNR and CDR2 is FQNEAQ (reference sequence). V lost 3 bases and J lost 9, with 9 bases in between. The CDR3 DNA is TGTGCCAGCAGCTTCCAGGGAAGTTCACCCCTCCACTTT. Translated: CASSFQGSSPLHF.

The chain has TRBV5-5 and TRBJ1-1; perhaps TRBD1 as D (6 bases). The CDR3 spans 13 residues. Germline V lookup: CDR1 SGHKS, CDR2 YYEKEE (reference sequence). Trimming removed 2 bases from V and 5 bases from J, with 10 bases in between. The CDR3 sequence: CASSFSGETEAFF. The CDR3 nucleotides read TGTGCCAGCAGCTTCTCAGGGGAAACTGAAGCTTTCTTT.